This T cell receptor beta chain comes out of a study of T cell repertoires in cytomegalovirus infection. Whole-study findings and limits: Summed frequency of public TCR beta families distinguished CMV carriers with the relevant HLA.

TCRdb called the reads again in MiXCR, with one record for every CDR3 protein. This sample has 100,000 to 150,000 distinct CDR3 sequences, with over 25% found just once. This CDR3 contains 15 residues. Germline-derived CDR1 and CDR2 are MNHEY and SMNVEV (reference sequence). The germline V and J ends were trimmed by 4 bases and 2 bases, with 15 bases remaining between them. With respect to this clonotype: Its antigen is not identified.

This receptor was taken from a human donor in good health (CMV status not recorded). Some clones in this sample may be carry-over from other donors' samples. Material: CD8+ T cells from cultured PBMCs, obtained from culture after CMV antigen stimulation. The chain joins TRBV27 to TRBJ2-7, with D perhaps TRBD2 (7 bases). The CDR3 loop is CASSYGGRGAYEQYF. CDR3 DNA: TGTGCCAGCAGTTACGGGGGGCGTGGGGCCTACGAGCAGTACTTC.